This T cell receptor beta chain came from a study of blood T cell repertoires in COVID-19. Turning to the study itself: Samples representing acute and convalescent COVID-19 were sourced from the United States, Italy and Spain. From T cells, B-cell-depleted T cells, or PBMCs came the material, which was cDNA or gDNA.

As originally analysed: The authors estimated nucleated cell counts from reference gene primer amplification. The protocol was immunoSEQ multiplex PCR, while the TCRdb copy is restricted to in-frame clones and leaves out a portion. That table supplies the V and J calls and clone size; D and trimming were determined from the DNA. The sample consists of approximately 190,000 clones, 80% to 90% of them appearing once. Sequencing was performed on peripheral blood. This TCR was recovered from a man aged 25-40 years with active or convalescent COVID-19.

The CDR3 reads CASSRRDSKQPQHF. The CDR3 nucleotides read TGTGCCAGCAGCCGGAGGGACAGTAAACAGCCCCAGCATTTT. The V and J genes are TRBV7-9 and TRBJ1-5; TRBD1 matches 7 bases. CDR1 is SEHNR and CDR2 is FQNEAQ in the germline V gene (reference sequence). J gave up 7 bases and V 5 bases, and 8 bases lay outside the gene matches. The CDR3 covers 14 residues.